This T cell receptor (beta chain) was profiled in a study of blood T cell repertoires in COVID-19. Study at large: Samples taken during acute and convalescent COVID-19 were collected in the United States, Italy and Spain. Nucleic acid was either cDNA or gDNA, and it came from T cells, B-cell-depleted T cells, or PBMCs.

This CDR3 has 15 amino acids. V trimming: 2 bases; J trimming: 0 bases; junction bases outside the gene matches: 4. Germline V CDR1 and CDR2: MNHNS, SASEGT. As originally analysed: Using reference gene primer amplification, nucleated cell counts were estimated. The assay was immunoSEQ multiplex PCR, and TCRdb's table has in-frame clones only and misses some. V, J and clone size derive from that table, while D and trimming were established from the DNA sequence. The table lists around 52,000 clones, approximately 90% of them singletons. Sample: peripheral blood. This TCR was sampled from an elderly woman with acute or convalescent COVID-19. The chain couples TRBV6-1 to TRBJ2-7, with 7 bases aligning to TRBD1. The CDR3 here is CASSETAGGSYEQYV. The CDR3 DNA sequence: TGTGCCAGCAGTGAAACGGCAGGGGGCTCCTACGAGCAGTACGTC.